One and the same sample provided the 18 T cell receptor beta chains below, sequenced in a study of CD8 T cells in ankylosing spondylitis. Study-wide findings and caveats: Seemingly characteristic of ankylosing spondylitis blood was a TCR beta motif consisting of about 8 highly homologous variants.

Via MiXCR, TCRdb re-called the 5' RACE reads, giving one row per CDR3 protein. The table has more than 650,000 distinct CDR3 sequences, 10% to 15% seen once. Antigens of these TCRs are unknown. Sequencing was carried out using blood, either unsorted or a sorted T cell fraction (not recorded which). Source of these receptors: a male donor with ankylosing spondylitis.

This rearrangement joins TRBV4-3 to TRBJ2-2, with 11 bases matching TRBD2. The CDR3 spans 17 residues. The germline V gene encodes CDR1 LGHNA and CDR2 YSLEER. The V segment lost 1 base and the J segment 6 bases; nucleotides outside the gene matches: 7. The CDR3 sequence: CASSQGLAGSGAGELFF. The CDR3 DNA reads as TGCGCCAGCAGCCAAGGACTAGCGGGATCCGGGGCCGGGGAGCTGTTTTTT.

This clonotype was seen a handful of times. The chain joins TRBV6-2 or TRBV6-3 to TRBJ2-1, with 7 bases lining up with TRBD1. The V and J ends lost 2 bases and 7 bases, in that order; junction bases with no gene match: 5. The CDR3 length is 14 residues. Germline lookup yields CDR1 MNHEY and CDR2 SVGEGT. CDR3 bases: TGTGCCAGCAGTTACAGGGGGCACTCAAATGAGCAGTTCTTC. Amino acids: CASSYRGHSNEQFF.

The chain couples TRBV5-1 to TRBJ2-3, with D possibly being TRBD1 (6 bases). The germline V gene has CDR1 SGHRS and CDR2 YFSETQ. The CDR3 is made up of 13 amino acids. The V and J ends lost 1 base and 9 bases respectively, with 12 bases between them. This CDR3 is CASSLNRVSTQYF. The CDR3 coding sequence is TGCGCCAGCAGCTTGAACAGGGTCTCAACGCAGTATTTT.

This clonotype has ten or more counts. In DNA form, the CDR3 reads TGCAGCGTTGACGAGGGGATCGGCTACGAGCAGTACTTC. Encoded protein: CSVDEGIGYEQYF. The chain carries TRBV29-1 and TRBJ2-7, with D possibly called TRBD1 or TRBD2 (5 bases each). This CDR3 contains 13 residues. Looked up from germline, CDR1 is SQVTM and CDR2 is ANQGSEA. V gave up 3 bases and J gave up 3 bases, with 12 bases separating them.

This clonotype was observed a few times. This chain joins TRBV4-3 and TRBJ2-2; perhaps TRBD1 as D (6 bases). Trimming cost V 0 bases and J 5 bases, with 16 bases left between them. The CDR3 is 17 amino acids. Germline loops: CDR1 LGHNA, CDR2 YSLEER. The CDR3 region has the DNA TGCGCCAGCAGCCAAGAGTACGGCAGGGGTATGACCGGGGAGCTGTTTTTT. It translates to CASSQEYGRGMTGELFF.

In this sample, this clonotype turned up many times. V usage is TRBV20-1 and J usage is TRBJ2-4, with D perhaps TRBD2 (6 bases). CDR1 and CDR2 (germline): DFQATT, SNEGSKA (reference sequence). The ends were cut back, 6 bases at V and 0 bases at J, with 12 bases in the middle. The CDR3 spans 14 residues. In DNA form, the CDR3 reads TGCAGTGCCGTAGCGGAAGTAGCCAAAAACATTCAGTACTTC. Its protein product is CSAVAEVAKNIQYF.

This clonotype has at least ten counts. This rearrangement joins TRBV6-2 or TRBV6-3 to TRBJ2-1; D is uncertain. Trimming took off 4 bases at V and 5 bases at J, with 6 bases between the two ends. Germline values: CDR1 MNHEY, CDR2 SVGEGT. The CDR3 spans 12 residues. CDR3 bases: TGTGCCAGCAGTTCCCGCAACAATGAGCAGTTCTTC. This translates into CASSSRNNEQFF.

This clonotype was found many times. The chain has TRBV5-1 and TRBJ1-6; possibly TRBD1 for D (6 bases). V gave up 1 base and J gave up 7 bases, with 12 bases separating them. This CDR3 has 15 residues. The germline gives CDR1 SGHRS, CDR2 YFSETQ. CDR3 amino acids: CASSLPVGTNSPLHF. CDR3 sequence (DNA): TGCGCCAGCAGCTTGCCGGTGGGGACAAATTCACCCCTCCACTTT. Filled out from reference TRBV5-1 and TRBJ1-6, the complete variable domain reads KAGVTQTPRYLIKTRGQQVTLSCSPISGHRSVSWYQQTPGQGLQFLFEYFSETQRNKGNFPGRFSGRQFSNSRSEMNVSTLELGDSALYLCASSLPVGTNSPLHFGNGTRLTVT.

This clonotype was observed many times. The rearrangement joins TRBV29-1 to TRBJ2-2, with a tentative D call TRBD1 (5 bases). The CDR3 loop spans 16 amino acids. CDR1 is SQVTM, CDR2 ANQGSEA, per germline. V was shortened by 0 bases and J by 0 bases, with 11 bases between the two germline ends. CDR3 amino acids: CSVEDRRAANTGELFF. The CDR3 DNA is TGCAGCGTTGAAGATCGCAGGGCCGCGAACACCGGGGAGCTGTTTTTT.

This chain connects TRBV9 to TRBJ1-2; 7 bases map to TRBD1. This CDR3 has 14 amino acids. Germline CDR1 reads SGDLS; CDR2 reads YYNGEE. V lost 3 bases and J lost 4; bases outside the gene matches: 6. The CDR3 DNA reads as TGTGCCAGCAGCGCAGGGGACAGAGTCTATGGCTACACCTTC. Translating gives CASSAGDRVYGYTF.

This clonotype occurred a few times. This chain joins TRBV20-1 and TRBJ2-3; no firm D call. With 2 bases removed from V and 6 bases from J, the gap between germline ends came to 15 bases. Germline V lookup: CDR1 DFQATT, CDR2 SNEGSKA (reference sequence). The CDR3 has 14 residues. The CDR3 nucleotides are TGCAGTGCTAGACCTCCCCAGCGTGGTGATACGCAGTATTTT. It is translated as CSARPPQRGDTQYF.

The chain uses TRBV28 and TRBJ2-1; 9 nucleotides match TRBD2. The length of the CDR3 is 12 residues. Germline V gene sequence: CDR1 MDHEN, CDR2 SYDVKM. V gave up 6 bases and J gave up 12 bases; unmatched junction bases: 6. This CDR3 is CASRSSGRGQFF. CDR3 nucleotides: TGTGCCAGCAGGAGTAGCGGGAGAGGGCAGTTCTTC.

This clonotype showed up just a few times. This sequence joins TRBV6-1 and TRBJ1-1, with D tentatively TRBD1 (6 bases). Trimming took 4 bases from V and 4 from J, leaving 13 bases between them. Per the germline V gene, CDR1 is MNHNS and CDR2 is SASEGT. The CDR3 consists of 14 residues. CDR3 coding DNA: TGTGCCAGCAGTGGGACAGTCCAACCCACTGAAGCTTTCTTT. This codes for CASSGTVQPTEAFF.

This clonotype has more than one count but fewer than ten. The chain couples TRBV7-6 to TRBJ2-3, with 9 bases identical to TRBD1. Losses at the gene ends were 10 bases for V and 7 bases for J; bases not matched to a gene: 9. Germline CDR1 SGHVS, CDR2 FNYEAQ. CDR3 length: 13 residues. The CDR3 reads CATRGTGTNTQYF. DNA of the CDR3: TGTGCCACCCGGGGGACAGGGACAAATACGCAGTATTTT.

This clonotype was detected ten times or more. The chain employs TRBV5-1 and TRBJ1-2, with 7 bases that match TRBD1. The CDR3 totals 12 residues. V shed 7 bases and J 8 bases; nucleotides not matched to a gene: 8. Germline lookup yields CDR1 SGHRS and CDR2 YFSETQ. This CDR3 reads CASGYRGEGYTF. The CDR3 coding sequence is TGCGCCAGCGGATACAGGGGAGAAGGCTACACCTTC.

This clonotype was seen many times. The chain has TRBV7-8 and TRBJ1-1, with D unclear. CDR1 is SGHVS and CDR2 is FQNEAQ in the germline V gene. There are 15 residues in the CDR3. Trimming removed 3 bases from V and 3 bases from J, with 14 bases in between. The CDR3 region is CASSFERSADTEAFF. CDR3 in DNA: TGTGCCAGCAGCTTCGAAAGGTCGGCGGACACTGAAGCTTTCTTT.

This clonotype was seen only a few times. The chain combines TRBV6-2 or TRBV6-3 with TRBJ2-2, with D uncertain. Germline CDR1 reads MNHEY; CDR2 reads SVGEGT. The CDR3 contains 13 residues. V was cut by 11 bases and J by 0 bases, with 10 bases left in between. CDR3 region: CAVRQPNTGELFF. The CDR3 nucleotides read TGTGCCGTGAGACAACCGAACACCGGGGAGCTGTTTTTT.

There are a few counts of this clonotype. The chain carries TRBV5-1 and TRBJ2-1; a weak D match, TRBD2 (6 bases). Trimming cost V 2 bases and J 4 bases, with 13 bases left between them. Germline CDR1 and CDR2: SGHRS and YFSETQ. The CDR3 has 15 amino acids. CDR3 protein: CASSFLRGLYNEQFF. The CDR3 bases are TGCGCCAGCAGCTTTTTACGGGGGTTATACAATGAGCAGTTCTTC.